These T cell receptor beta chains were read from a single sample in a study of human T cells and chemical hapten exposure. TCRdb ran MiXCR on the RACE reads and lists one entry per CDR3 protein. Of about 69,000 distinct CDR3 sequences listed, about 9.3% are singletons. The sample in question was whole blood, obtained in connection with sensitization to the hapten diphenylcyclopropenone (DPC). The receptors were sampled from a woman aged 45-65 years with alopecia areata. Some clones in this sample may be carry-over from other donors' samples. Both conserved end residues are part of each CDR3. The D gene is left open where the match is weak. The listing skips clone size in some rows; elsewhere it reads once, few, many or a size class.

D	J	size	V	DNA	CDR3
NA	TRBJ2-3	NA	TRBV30	TGTGCCTGGGGGCTAGGTTCAGATACGCAGTATTTT	CAWGLGSDTQYF
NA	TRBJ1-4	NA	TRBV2	TGTGCCAGCAGCATACACAGGGCAACTAATGAAAAACTGTTTTTT	CASSIHRATNEKLFF
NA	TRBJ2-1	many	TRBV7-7	TGTGCTAGCAGCTTTCTCGGGAGCCACAATGAGCAGTTCTTC	CASSFLGSHNEQFF
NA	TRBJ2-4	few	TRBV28	TGTGCCAGCAGGGGCATCGGGGACATTCAGTACTTC	CASRGIGDIQYF
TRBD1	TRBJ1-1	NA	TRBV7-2	TGTGCCAGCTGCAAGGGGGCCATGAACACTGAAGCTTTCTTT	CASCKGAMNTEAFF
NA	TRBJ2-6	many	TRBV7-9	TGTGCCAACACCGGGGGCTCTGGGGCCAACGTCCTGACTTTC	CANTGGSGANVLTF
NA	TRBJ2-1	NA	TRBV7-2	TGTGCCAGCAGCCGCGGGGGCTGGAATGAGCAGTTCTTC	CASSRGGWNEQFF
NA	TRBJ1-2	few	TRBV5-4	TGTGCCAGCAGCTCTGGAAGCCCCAGGGTTGGTTATGGCTACACCTTC	CASSSGSPRVGYGYTF
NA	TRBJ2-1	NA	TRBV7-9	TGTGTCAGCAGCTTAGAAGGACCCTATGAGCAGTTCTTC	CVSSLEGPYEQFF
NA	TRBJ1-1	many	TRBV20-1	TGCAGTGCTACGTCAGCAGGTCAGGGGACTGAAGCTTTCTTT	CSATSAGQGTEAFF
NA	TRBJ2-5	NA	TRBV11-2	TGTGCCAGCAGCCTAGGACTACACCAAGGGACCCAGTACTTC	CASSLGLHQGTQYF
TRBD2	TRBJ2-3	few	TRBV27	TGTGCCAGCAGTCCGGGGACTAGCGGATTGACAGATACGCAGTATTTT	CASSPGTSGLTDTQYF
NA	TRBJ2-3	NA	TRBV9	TGTGCCAGCAGCGTCGGTCCTAGCACAGATACGCAGTATTTT	CASSVGPSTDTQYF
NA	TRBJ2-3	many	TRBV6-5	TGTGCCAGCAGTTACTCGACTAGTAGCACAGATACGCAGTATTTT	CASSYSTSSTDTQYF
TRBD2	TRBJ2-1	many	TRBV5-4	TGTGCCAGCGGTGTTGGCGGGAGGGTGAATGAGCAGTTCTTC	CASGVGGRVNEQFF
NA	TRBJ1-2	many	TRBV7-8	TGTGCCAGCAGCTTAGTGTCGGGACCTATGGGCTACACCTTC	CASSLVSGPMGYTF
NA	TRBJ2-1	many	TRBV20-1	TGCAGTGCACAACCTAGTAATGAGCAGTTCTTC	CSAQPSNEQFF